The T cell receptor (beta chain) described here comes from a study of T cell repertoires in cytomegalovirus infection. MiXCR, applied by TCRdb to the reads, yields one record per CDR3 protein. The sample comprises hundreds of thousands of distinct CDR3 sequences, 33% of which are singletons, and 18% rests with the top ten. This clonotype was observed at least ten times. Its antigen is undetermined. Trimming removed 1 base at V and 1 base at J, with 16 bases between. The CDR3 runs 17 residues. Germline V lookup: CDR1 SGHTA, CDR2 FQGNSA. The gene calls are TRBV7-2 and TRBJ2-5; tentatively, D is TRBD2 (5 bases). The origin of this receptor is a human donor in good health (CMV status not recorded). Some clones in this sample may be carry-over from other donors' samples. The sequences come from cultured PBMCs, collected from culture after CMV antigen stimulation. DNA of the CDR3: TGTGCCAGCAGCTTAGGAGCGGTCGGCAGCGTCCAAGAGACCCAGTACTTC. Its protein is CASSLGAVGSVQETQYF.